Below, 20 T cell receptor beta chains from the same sample are listed, as sequenced in a study of response to subunit inactivated influenza vaccine. TCRdb redid the calling of the RT-PCR reads with MiXCR, one entry per CDR3 protein. The sample gives fewer than 400,000 distinct CDR3 sequences, around a fifth of which show up once; about 9.4% is in the top ten. The source was PBMCs from blood, collected approximately 22 months after vaccination. The receptor set was obtained from a man aged 50-75 years who received an inactivated influenza vaccine.

This clonotype appeared a few times. V gene TRBV27 combines with J gene TRBJ1-5, with 10 bases fitting TRBD1. The J segment lost 5 bases and the V segment lost 7 bases, leaving 8 bases of the junction unmatched. Germline CDR1 reads MNHEY; CDR2 reads SMNVEV (reference sequence). This CDR3 is 15 amino acids long. CDR3 in DNA: TGTGCCAGCAAAACCGGGACAGGGGAATATCAGCCCCAGCATTTT. Protein: CASKTGTGEYQPQHF.

The J gene is TRBJ1-6, the V gene TRBV18; 10 nucleotides line up with TRBD1. The V segment lost 3 bases and the J segment 6 bases; nucleotides outside the gene matches: 2. Germline lookup yields CDR1 KGHSH and CDR2 LQKENI. This CDR3 region has 15 residues. The CDR3 spells CASSPGTGVNSPLHF. The CDR3 DNA is TGTGCCAGCTCACCCGGGACAGGGGTTAATTCACCCCTCCACTTT.

The V and J genes are TRBV7-2 and TRBJ2-1; tentative D call: TRBD2 (6 bases). The germline CDR1 and CDR2 sequences are SGHTA and FQGNSA. CDR3 length: 16 residues. Trimming took 7 bases from V and 0 from J, leaving 16 bases between them. The CDR3 region has the DNA TGTGCCAGCACCGTAACCCCGGGACTCTCCTACAATGAGCAGTTCTTC. Translated, it gives CASTVTPGLSYNEQFF.

The chain employs TRBV3-1 and TRBJ1-1; D gene unclear. CDR1 and CDR2 (germline): LGHDT, YNNKEL (reference sequence). The CDR3 contains 14 residues. V was clipped by 0 bases and J by 6 bases, with 11 bases between them. CDR3 protein: CASSQDFLGPEAFF. The CDR3, as DNA: TGTGCCAGCAGCCAAGATTTTCTAGGACCTGAAGCTTTCTTT.

This clonotype was picked up a small number of times. The chain couples TRBV29-1 to TRBJ2-7; TRBD1 might be the D (5 bases). Trimming stripped 1 base from V and 0 bases from J, with 13 bases between. In germline, CDR1 is SQVTM, CDR2 ANQGSEA. The CDR3 is 15 amino acids. In DNA form, the CDR3 reads TGCAGCGTTGAAGCCCAGTACAGGAACTCCTACGAGCAGTACTTC. This encodes CSVEAQYRNSYEQYF.

This clonotype came up many times. The gene calls are TRBV5-1 and TRBJ2-3; 7 bases are shared with TRBD1. Germline V gene sequence: CDR1 SGHRS, CDR2 YFSETQ. Germline trimming cut 4 bases from V and 6 bases from J; bases unmatched to any gene: 5. There are 13 residues in the CDR3. CDR3 protein: CASSAQQGDTQYF. Here the CDR3 DNA reads TGCGCCAGCAGCGCCCAACAGGGGGATACGCAGTATTTT.

The chain has TRBV29-1 and TRBJ2-3; TRBD2 aligns across 8 bases. Germline V gene sequence: CDR1 SQVTM, CDR2 ANQGSEA. The CDR3 extends over 13 amino acids. Germline trimming cut 6 bases from V and 1 base from J; bases unmatched to any gene: 3. Here the CDR3 DNA reads TGCAGCGTGCGGCGGGGGGGCACAGATACGCAGTATTTT. This encodes CSVRRGGTDTQYF.

This clonotype has only a few counts. The chain has TRBV3-1 and TRBJ1-2; D call uncertain. Germline values: CDR1 LGHDT, CDR2 YNNKEL (reference sequence). This CDR3 comprises 14 residues. The V end was cut by 0 bases, the J end by 8 bases, with 13 bases between. In DNA, the CDR3 is TGTGCCAGCAGCCAAGATGGGGTCGTCTACGGCTACACCTTC. This encodes CASSQDGVVYGYTF.

This clonotype was detected a few times. V and J are TRBV7-9 and TRBJ2-1; TRBD2 aligns across 8 bases. The CDR3 runs 15 residues. V was clipped by 1 base and J by 4 bases; unmatched bases: 3. The germline CDR1 and CDR2 sequences are SEHNR and FQNEAQ (reference sequence). For the CDR3, the DNA is TGTGCCAGCAGCTTAGGGCGGGGGGAATACAATGAGCAGTTCTTC. Translating it yields CASSLGRGEYNEQFF.

This clonotype appeared a few times. The chain recombines TRBV4-3 with TRBJ1-4, with D maybe TRBD1 (6 bases). V gave up 0 bases and J gave up 8 bases, with 13 bases separating them. The CDR3 totals 15 residues. In germline, CDR1 is LGHNA, CDR2 YSLEER. The CDR3 DNA is TGCGCCAGCAGCCAAGACACAGGGTCTGGGGAAAAACTGTTTTTT. Its translation: CASSQDTGSGEKLFF.

As regards this clonotype: Compared with germline, one end of the junction differs, possibly owing to a read error. The chain links TRBV29-1 to TRBJ2-5; D possibly uses TRBD1 or TRBD2 (5 bases each). The germline CDR1 and CDR2 sequences are SQVTM and ANQGSEA. The CDR3 sequence is 16 residues long. The CDR3 DNA is TGCAGCGTTGAAGGGGTCCAGGGAGATTATCAAGAGGCCCAGTACTTC. As protein: CSVEGVQGDYQEAQYF.

A word on this clonotype: A read error is possible here, since a much larger clone lies one base away. The rearrangement links TRBV20-1 to TRBJ2-7, with 8 bases lining up with TRBD1. The germline V gene has CDR1 DFQATT and CDR2 SNEGSKA (reference sequence). The CDR3 has 17 residues. V was clipped by 0 bases and J by 5 bases; unmatched bases: 15. The CDR3 DNA sequence: TGCAGTGCTAGAGATCCTGGACAGGGACACTCTTTGGACGAGCAGTACTTC. Translation gives CSARDPGQGHSLDEQYF.

In this sample, this clonotype turned up a few times. The rearrangement uses TRBV20-1 and TRBJ1-1, with D unresolved. Trimming shortened V by 3 bases and J by 4 bases, and 15 bases separated the two germline ends. CDR1 DFQATT and CDR2 SNEGSKA come from the germline V gene (reference sequence). CDR3 length: 14 amino acids. CDR3 in amino acids: CSARSGSVFTEAFF. CDR3 DNA: TGCAGTGCTAGGAGCGGGTCTGTTTTCACTGAAGCTTTCTTT.

The rearrangement uses TRBV19 and TRBJ2-2; TRBD1 agrees at 8 bases. The length of the CDR3 is 15 residues. Unmatched junction bases numbered 2, after V lost 3 bases and J lost 2 bases. CDR1 is LNHDA and CDR2 is SQIVND in the germline V gene (reference sequence). CDR3 residues: CASSMTGANTGELFF. The DNA of the CDR3 is TGTGCCAGTAGTATGACAGGGGCTAACACCGGGGAGCTGTTTTTT.

This clonotype was detected only once. The chain joins TRBV29-1 to TRBJ2-3; D is unclear. The CDR3 contains 17 residues. Germline loops: CDR1 SQVTM, CDR2 ANQGSEA. V was shortened by 6 bases and J by 1 base, with 23 bases between the two germline ends. The CDR3 sequence: CSVVWAPTDLGTDTQYF. For the CDR3, the DNA is TGCAGCGTCGTCTGGGCCCCGACGGACCTGGGCACAGATACGCAGTATTTT.

This clonotype appeared many times. The chain recombines TRBV4-3 with TRBJ2-2; the D gene is possibly TRBD2 (5 bases). CDR1 is LGHNA, CDR2 YSLEER, per germline. The CDR3 contains 19 residues. V was pared by 1 base and J by 1 base, with 19 bases between. CDR3 nucleotide sequence: TGCGCCAGCAGCCAAGGTCCGGGGAACGGGCGTTGGAACACCGGGGAGCTGTTTTTT. The encoded protein is CASSQGPGNGRWNTGELFF.

This clonotype occurred a few times. The chain carries TRBV2 and TRBJ1-2, with no clear D. This CDR3 comprises 13 residues. Germline lookup yields CDR1 SNHLY and CDR2 FYNNEI. Trimming left V 4 bases short and J 2 bases short, with 8 bases between. The CDR3 DNA is TGTGCCAGCAGTGTGGGCAAAAACTATGGCTACACCTTC. Protein: CASSVGKNYGYTF. Looking up the rest from reference TRBV2 and TRBJ1-2 gives the full variable domain: EPEVTQTPSHQVTQMGQEVILRCVPISNHLYFYWYRQILGQKVEFLVSFYNNEISEKSEIFDDQFSVERPDGSNFTLKIRSTKLEDSAMYFCASSVGKNYGYTFGSGTRLTVV.

The chain is built from TRBV6-2 or TRBV6-3 and TRBJ1-1; D is unresolved. Germline CDR1 reads MNHEY; CDR2 reads SVGEGT. Trimming removed 4 bases at V and 10 bases at J, with 22 bases between. CDR3 length equals 15 residues. CDR3: CASSFYSRPDAGAFF. The CDR3 DNA reads as TGTGCCAGCAGTTTTTATTCGAGACCCGACGCTGGAGCTTTCTTT.

This clonotype was detected a few times. V gene TRBV5-1 combines with J gene TRBJ2-1, with D possibly TRBD1 on 6 matching bases. This CDR3 region has 17 residues. Trimming took 4 bases from V and 6 from J, leaving 23 bases between them. Looked up from germline, CDR1 is SGHRS and CDR2 is YFSETQ. The CDR3 is CASSPTPPDSPANEQFF. CDR3 DNA sequence: TGCGCCAGCAGCCCTACCCCCCCGGACAGCCCGGCCAATGAGCAGTTCTTC.

The chain uses TRBV10-2 and TRBJ1-1; D remains ambiguous. Trimming stripped 0 bases from V and 10 bases from J, with 9 bases between. Germline CDR1 is WSHSY and CDR2 is SAAADI. The CDR3 is made up of 12 amino acids. CDR3 residues: CASSESRTAAFF. CDR3 in DNA: TGCGCCAGCAGTGAGTCTCGGACGGCAGCTTTCTTT.